Each of the 8 T cell receptor beta chains below was sequenced from the same sample in a study of beta chain features in type 1 diabetes. Expressed TCRB transcripts were sequenced after all isolated RNA was converted to cDNA. The table came from immunoSEQ multiplex PCR; TCRdb's copy has only in-frame clones and leaves some out. The table lists around 340,000 clones, roughly a fifth of them singletons. The sequenced sample was naive CD4+ T cells from blood. The source of these receptors is a woman in her late teens or twenties in good health.

V and J are TRBV7-2 and TRBJ2-3; D gene ambiguous. This CDR3 region has 13 residues. The germline V gene has CDR1 SGHTA and CDR2 FQGNSA. V was shortened by 3 bases and J by 5 bases, with 9 bases between the two germline ends. CDR3 region: CASSLNPQDTQYF. The CDR3 nucleotides read TGTGCCAGCAGCTTGAATCCACAAGATACGCAGTATTTT.

This sequence joins TRBV11-3 and TRBJ2-5; D is uncertain. CDR1 is SGHNT, CDR2 YENEEA, per germline. This CDR3 has 15 amino acids. Trimming shortened V by 3 bases and J by 5 bases, and 16 bases separated the two germline ends. CDR3 sequence (DNA): TGTGCCAGCAGCTTGAGACACCCTCCGAGTGAGACCCAGTACTTC. Amino acid sequence: CASSLRHPPSETQYF.

CDR3 loop: CASSRSGTGYGYTF. DNA of the CDR3: TGTGCCAGCAGCCGATCCGGGACAGGCTATGGCTACACCTTC. The rearrangement links TRBV7-2 to TRBJ1-2; 8 nucleotides match TRBD1. V lost 5 bases and J lost 4; bases outside the gene matches: 6. The CDR3 extends over 14 amino acids. The V gene's germline CDR1 is SGHTA and CDR2 FQGNSA.

This clone has just a few counts. The chain has TRBV5-6 and TRBJ2-5; TRBD1 aligns across 9 bases. The germline V gene has CDR1 SGHDT and CDR2 YYEEEE. The CDR3 is made up of 16 amino acids. V shed 4 bases, J shed 5 bases, and the junction held 12 bases outside the gene matches. The CDR3 loop reads CASSAQLGQGEETQYF. In nucleotides, the CDR3 is TGTGCCAGCAGCGCCCAGTTGGGACAGGGCGAGGAGACCCAGTACTTC.

The chain joins TRBV18 to TRBJ2-1, with 9 positions matching TRBD1. The CDR3 consists of 16 residues. The germline gives CDR1 KGHSH, CDR2 LQKENI. The V gene end was trimmed by 3 bases and the J gene end by 7 bases; junction bases not matched to a gene: 10. This chain's CDR3 is CASSPSGTGIGNEQFF. The DNA for the CDR3 is TGTGCCAGCTCACCGTCCGGGACAGGGATTGGAAATGAGCAGTTCTTC.

This clone was seen more than once but under ten times. CDR3 in amino acids: CASRSGSGTDTQYF. The CDR3, as DNA: TGTGCCAGCCGTAGCGGGAGTGGGACAGATACGCAGTATTTT. The chain carries TRBV7-2 and TRBJ2-3; TRBD2 agrees at 9 bases. Germline assignment: CDR1 SGHTA and CDR2 FQGNSA. V dropped 8 bases and J dropped 3; count of bases not matched to a gene: 6. The length of the CDR3 is 14 residues.

J is TRBJ2-7 and V is TRBV4-3, with 16 bases matching TRBD2. The germline gives CDR1 LGHNA, CDR2 YSLEER. The CDR3 is 16 residues long. Germline trimming cut 5 bases from V and 4 bases from J; bases unmatched to any gene: 5. CDR3 nucleotide sequence: TGCGCCAGCAGCACCGGGACTAGCGGGGGGGCTTACGAGCAGTACTTC. It encodes CASSTGTSGGAYEQYF.

V and J are TRBV28 and TRBJ2-5; 9 bases align to TRBD2. CDR1 is MDHEN, CDR2 SYDVKM, per germline. The junction had 10 bases not matched to a gene; V was cut back by 7 bases and J by 7 bases. The CDR3 extends over 14 amino acids. The CDR3 DNA is TGTGCCAGCAATCAGGCGGGAGGGCCAGTGACCCAGTACTTC. Translation: CASNQAGGPVTQYF.